This T cell receptor beta chain was found in a study of molecular identifiers for immune sequencing clone quantification. Study-wide context: Replicates partitioned RNA from approximately 20,000 or 100,000 naive CD8 cells into five parts, sequencing four. Findings of the study overall: Detectable among approximately 1 million naive cells, according to reports, was Jurkat TCR RNA spiked in from one cell. Sizes of highly expanded clones could be underestimated through identical TCRs sharing a barcode.

There are 18 residues in the CDR3. Germline V gene sequence: CDR1 MNHEY, CDR2 SMNVEV (reference sequence). A remark on this clonotype: The antigen remains undetermined. A read error may produce the germline difference seen at one junction end.

Previously reported methods and listed TCR primers produced the bulk TCR libraries. TCRdb called the PCR reads again in MiXCR, with one record for every CDR3 protein. The profile covers more than 450,000 distinct CDR3 sequences, with under 30% appearing a single time and around 0.76% taken by the ten largest. Material for sequencing was naive CD8+ T cells from blood, with Jurkat cell RNA spiked in. Subset indicated: FACS-sorted CD8+CD4-CCR7+CD45RA+ naive T cells. The chain combines TRBV27 with TRBJ2-3, with 12 bases aligning to TRBD2. The sequence was collected from a human donor in good health. Some libraries in this study had Jurkat cell RNA spiked in. DNA of the CDR3: TGTGCCAGCAGTCCGTTAACCCGGACTAGCGGGATCTCAGATGCGCAGTATTTT. It codes for CASSPLTRTSGISDAQYF.